This TCR beta chain was observed in a study of CD8 T cells in ankylosing spondylitis. This clonotype has only a few counts. Its antigen is not identified. Findings and limits, study-wide: A TCR beta motif of fewer than ten highly homologous variants appeared characteristic of ankylosing spondylitis blood. A subset of motif variants has previously been described in the synovial fluid and blood of reactive arthritis. Those disease-linked clones were CD8+; they were also relatively rare in peripheral blood. Reports say disease-linked clones showed up significantly more in matched ankylosing spondylitis synovial fluid.

Quantitative 5'-RACE with molecular barcodes produced the TCR beta libraries. TCRdb redid the calling of the 5' RACE reads with MiXCR, one entry per CDR3 protein. The repertoire includes hundreds of thousands of distinct CDR3 sequences, 25% to 30% of them detected once, and roughly 0.8% sits in the top ten. Germline lookup yields CDR1 LGHNA and CDR2 YNFKEQ. The CDR3 has 14 residues. With 2 bases removed from V and 7 bases from J, the gap between germline ends came to 12 bases. V and J are TRBV4-2 and TRBJ2-1, with a possible D match to TRBD2 (5 bases). The TCR originated in a male donor with ankylosing spondylitis. Specimen: blood, either unsorted or a sorted T cell fraction (not recorded which). The CDR3 nucleotides read TGTGCCAGCAGCCAAAGCGGAACCCTTAATGAGCAGTTCTTC. Translating gives CASSQSGTLNEQFF.